This T cell receptor (beta chain) was identified during a study of T cell repertoires in cytomegalovirus infection. Note on this clonotype: Its antigen is unidentified.

Trimming removed 0 bases from V and 4 bases from J, with 10 bases in between. This CDR3 is built from 15 residues. The germline CDR1 and CDR2 sequences are MGHRA and YSYEKL. TCRdb re-called the reads with MiXCR, one entry per CDR3 protein. The sample gives some 310,000 distinct CDR3 sequences, 25% of which show up once; 13% is in the top ten. The receptor comes from a human donor in good health (CMV status not recorded). Some clones in this sample may be carry-over from other donors' samples. This material consisted of cultured PBMCs, taken from culture after CMV antigen stimulation. The V call is TRBV4-1, the J call TRBJ1-3; maybe TRBD1 (6 bases). This CDR3 is CASSQDSGAGNTIYF. CDR3 DNA sequence: TGCGCCAGCAGCCAAGATTCAGGGGCGGGAAACACCATATATTTT.